The 7 T cell receptor beta chains below all came from one sample that was sequenced in a study of shared clonotypes between healthy human individuals. Measured with immunoSEQ multiplex PCR; TCRdb has only the in-frame clones, and not every one. Of roughly 1,100,000 clones detected, roughly 70% appear once; the ten largest clones hold over 1.3%. The sample was memory CD4+ T cells sorted from blood. Sample subset: CD45RA-negative fraction. The receptors come from a man aged 18 to 29 in good health.

The gene calls are TRBV5-5 and TRBJ1-1, with 7 positions matching TRBD1. Germline CDR1 SGHKS, CDR2 YYEKEE (reference sequence). Trimming cost V 0 bases and J 0 bases; bases outside gene matches: 11. This CDR3 region has 18 residues. As DNA, the CDR3 is TGTGCCAGCAGCTTGGGGCGGGAACAGGGGCACTTGAACACTGAAGCTTTCTTT. Translation gives CASSLGREQGHLNTEAFF. The whole variable domain, remainder taken from reference TRBV5-5 and TRBJ1-1, is DAGVTQSPTHLIKTRGQQVTLRCSPISGHKSVSWYQQVLGQGPQFIFQYYEKEERGRGNFPDRFSARQFPNYSSELNVNALLLGDSALYLCASSLGREQGHLNTEAFFGQGTRLTVV.

The chain has TRBV4-1 and TRBJ2-3, with 12 bases matching TRBD2. Germline CDR1 is MGHRA and CDR2 is YSYEKL. The length of the CDR3 is 18 residues. The J segment lost 7 bases and the V segment lost 0 bases, leaving 11 bases of the junction unmatched. CDR3 in amino acids: CASSQEPGTSGQKHTQYF. The DNA of the CDR3 is TGCGCCAGCAGCCAAGAACCAGGGACTAGCGGGCAAAAGCATACGCAGTATTTT.

This clone was seen just once. The rearrangement joins TRBV5-4 to TRBJ1-6; TRBD1 agrees at 8 bases. Per the germline V gene, CDR1 is SGHNT and CDR2 is YYREEE (reference sequence). J gave up 5 bases and V 4 bases, and 5 bases lay outside the gene matches. The CDR3 is 15 amino acids. The CDR3 DNA reads as TGTGCCAGCAGCGCCTACAGGGGGGATAATTCACCCCTCCACTTT. Protein product: CASSAYRGDNSPLHF. The whole variable domain, remainder taken from reference TRBV5-4 and TRBJ1-6, is ETGVTQSPTHLIKTRGQQVTLRCSSQSGHNTVSWYQQALGQGPQFIFQYYREEENGRGNFPPRFSGLQFPNYSSELNVNALELDDSALYLCASSAYRGDNSPLHFGNGTRLTVT.

The V call is TRBV18, the J call TRBJ1-5; possibly TRBD1 for D (5 bases). The CDR3 is 15 amino acids. CDR1 and CDR2 (germline): KGHSH, LQKENI. The V and J ends lost 6 bases and 1 base respectively, with 13 bases between them. The CDR3 DNA is TGTGCCAGCTCGTCGCAGCAGGGAAGCAATCAGCCCCAGCATTTT. Its translation: CASSSQQGSNQPQHF.

V and J are TRBV6-1 and TRBJ1-1; D may be TRBD1 (6 bases). This CDR3 spans 15 amino acids. V lost 7 bases to trimming and J lost 11 bases, with 26 bases between them. Germline-derived CDR1 and CDR2 are MNHNS and SASEGT. CDR3 nucleotide sequence: TGTGCCAGCACCCCCGAAGGGACTACAGGGCGAAAGGCTTTCTTT. Residues: CASTPEGTTGRKAFF.

The J gene is TRBJ2-6, the V gene TRBV9; D remains ambiguous. Germline values: CDR1 SGDLS, CDR2 YYNGEE. V gave up 3 bases and J gave up 0 bases, with 13 bases separating them. The CDR3 spans 17 residues. In nucleotides, the CDR3 is TGTGCCAGCAGCGATAACACCGGGTCCTCTGGGGCCAACGTCCTGACTTTC. It encodes CASSDNTGSSGANVLTF.

This clone was counted only a few times. Its ends do not fully match the called genes, so a read error is possible. In DNA form, the CDR3 reads TGCGCCAGCAGCCGGGGACGTCTCCCATTT. Translation: CASSRGRLPF. The rearrangement uses TRBV4-1 and TRBJ1-1; possible D gene TRBD1, 5 bases. The CDR3 has 10 amino acids. Germline V gene sequence: CDR1 MGHRA, CDR2 YSYEKL.